This T cell receptor beta chain was documented in a study of CD4 and CD8 cells across lung adenocarcinoma regions. With V trimmed by 0 bases and J by 5 bases, 3 bases remained unmatched. This CDR3 is built from 15 residues. Germline V gene sequence: CDR1 MNHEY, CDR2 SVGEGT. Localized lung adenocarcinoma, a non-small cell lung cancer, affected the donors. TCRdb itself ran the PCR reads through MiXCR, one entry per CDR3 protein. The sample holds some 11,000 distinct CDR3 sequences; approximately 53% are singletons and the top ten take approximately 19%. The table lists this clonotype with many counts. The TCR was taken from a male donor with lung adenocarcinoma. The CD4 and CD8 labels of this study may be unreliable. The chain links TRBV6-2 or TRBV6-3 to TRBJ2-1, with TRBD1 matching 8 bases. The sequencing input was CD4+ T cells from the center of a lung tumor. The CDR3 DNA reads as TGTGCCAGCAGTTACTCCCAGGGGGCTGACAATGAGCAGTTCTTC. This codes for CASSYSQGADNEQFF.